This T cell receptor beta chain was found in a study of T cells after yellow fever vaccination. Findings of the study overall: Weaker, the secondary response peaked sooner, at day 5 versus 15.

The ends were cut back, 3 bases at V and 0 bases at J, with 7 bases in the middle. The CDR3 has 13 amino acids. Looked up from germline, CDR1 is DFQATT and CDR2 is SNEGSKA (reference sequence). This clonotype was seen more than once but under ten times. Antigen: not known. A universal primer site and UMIs were added as TCR cDNA was made by 5'RACE template switching. TCRdb reanalysed the 5' RACE reads using MiXCR and keeps one entry per CDR3 protein. Counted here are around 350,000 distinct CDR3 sequences, around a tenth occurring once; the ten biggest clones make up 18%. This TCR came from a young man who received the YFV17D yellow fever vaccine. The source material was PBMCs, sampled on the day of the first yellow fever vaccination. J is TRBJ2-3 and V is TRBV20-1; no clear D. DNA for the CDR3: TGCAGTGCTAGTAAGGAAAGCACAGATACGCAGTATTTT. Translation: CSASKESTDTQYF.